One sample yielded the 2 T cell receptor beta chains listed below, sequenced in a study of molecular identifiers for immune sequencing clone quantification. TCRdb re-analysed the PCR reads in MiXCR, keeping a single row per CDR3 protein. The sample consists of 460,000 or so distinct CDR3 sequences, roughly 26% of them appearing once. Sequencing was carried out using naive CD8+ T cells from blood, with Jurkat cell RNA spiked in. Described subset: FACS-sorted CD8+CD4-CCR7+CD45RA+ naive T cells. These receptor sequences come from a human donor in good health. Some libraries in this study had Jurkat cell RNA spiked in.

This clonotype has just one count. V usage is TRBV7-9 and J usage is TRBJ2-7; 7 nucleotides align to TRBD2. This CDR3 has 14 amino acids. V shed 5 bases, J shed 9 bases, and the junction held 13 bases outside the gene matches. Looked up from germline, CDR1 is SEHNR and CDR2 is FQNEAQ (reference sequence). CDR3 DNA: TGTGCCAGCAGCCCGTGGGAGGGGTCTGAAGGGCAGTACTTC. This translates into CASSPWEGSEGQYF.

V and J are TRBV6-1 and TRBJ2-5; D gene unclear. Germline loops: CDR1 MNHNS, CDR2 SASEGT. The V end was cut by 1 base, the J end by 2 bases, with 11 bases between. The CDR3 length is 15 residues. As DNA, the CDR3 is TGTGCCAGCAGTGAAGGAGCTAATACGCAAGAGACCCAGTACTTC. Protein: CASSEGANTQETQYF.